This T cell receptor beta chain was recorded in a study of Ad26.COV2.S vaccination and SARS-CoV-2 variants. Across the whole study: This donor came from the COV1001 trial of Ad26.COV2.S. Doses of Ad26.COV2.S were injected into muscle once or twice, 56 days apart.

Assay: immunoSEQ multiplex PCR; the TCRdb copy retains only in-frame clones and omits some. The table has 380,000 or so clones, around 82% seen once. Germline CDR1 is KGHDR and CDR2 is SFDVKD. The CDR3 runs to 16 residues. The V end was cut by 3 bases, the J end by 2 bases, with 14 bases between. The treatment was: 15 to 20 received Ad26.COV2.S at low or high dose, single or two shots; about five received placebo; per-sample allocation not given. The samples date from day 63 after the first vaccine or placebo injection. Adults aged 18-55 years in Boston included the donor. The genes are TRBV24-1 and TRBJ2-3; D assignment may be TRBD1 or TRBD2 (5 bases each). The specimen was peripheral blood, collected in a trial of Ad26.COV2.S vaccine versus placebo. The sequence was obtained from a person between 18 and 65 years old who received the Ad26.COV2.S COVID-19 vaccine or a placebo. CDR3 sequence (DNA): TGTGCCACCAGTGATCTCAACCGGGACCTCACAGATACGCAGTATTTT. Translated, it gives CATSDLNRDLTDTQYF.